The rows below give T cell receptor beta chains drawn from one sample of a study of T cell changes during pregnancy in multiple sclerosis. Repertoires were generated with immunoSEQ multiplex PCR, while TCRdb's copy carries only in-frame clones and drops some. The repertoire holds about 60,000 clones, with about 94% as singletons. Source: CD8+ T cells from peripheral blood mononuclear cells, taken in the second trimester of pregnancy. These TCRs come from a female donor with multiple sclerosis, enrolled in a pregnancy study. The CDR3 runs from the conserved cysteine through the conserved F or W. Fields, in order: J gene, V gene, CDR3 protein.

TRBJ2-7,TRBV27,CASSFGVLRSYEQYF
TRBJ2-1,TRBV7-2,CASSAGASGYNEQFF
TRBJ2-7,TRBV27,CASSLSGLGPYEQYF
TRBJ2-7,TRBV11-2,CASSFSGSYEQYF
TRBJ2-7,TRBV28,CASSHGGTSYEQYF
TRBJ2-6,TRBV5-1,CASSLAGRVLTF
TRBJ2-1,TRBV5-1,CASSLESSYNEQFF
TRBJ1-1,TRBV10-3,CAISEPQNTEAFF
TRBJ2-3,TRBV6-5,CASSYDGGLIQDTQYF
TRBJ2-7,TRBV5-4,CASRRGTSGLGEQYF
TRBJ2-5,TRBV6-1,CASSDQTSTGETQYF
TRBJ1-1,TRBV19,CASSTQGGNTEAFF
TRBJ1-2,TRBV28,CASSLGQSNYGYTF
TRBJ2-7,TRBV5-1,CASRGNLAGGSSYEQYF
TRBJ2-1,TRBV4-2,CASSQGTSGGSYNEQFF
TRBJ2-7,TRBV5-1,CASSMGLAGYEQYF
TRBJ2-3,TRBV4-1,CASRAPSTPGTQYF
TRBJ2-7,TRBV19,CASSGRDRGHEQYF
TRBJ2-1,TRBV27,CASSATAYNEQFF
TRBJ2-7,TRBV7-9,CASSFPEGHSSYEQYF
TRBJ2-2,TRBV2,CASSENRDTGELFF
TRBJ2-2,TRBV9,CASSVFQGGGKAGELFF
TRBJ2-2,TRBV7-9,CASSSAGGSNTGELFF
TRBJ1-1,TRBV6-5,CASSYSRGLGEAFF
TRBJ1-5,TRBV28,CASSPLGTKTYSNQPQHF
TRBJ2-3,TRBV30,CAWTNGGDTQYF
TRBJ2-1,TRBV4-1,CASSQVETGLLNEQFF
TRBJ1-5,TRBV19,CAKPHPEGHQPQHF
TRBJ2-1,TRBV7-3,CASSSSGLSNEQFF
TRBJ2-1,TRBV7-2,CASSLSGGDEQFF
TRBJ1-2,TRBV27,CASSPIGGSNYGYTF
TRBJ1-1,TRBV19,CASIQGNTEAFF
TRBJ2-7,TRBV6-6,CASSYSTGGYEQYF
TRBJ1-2,TRBV7-9,CASSATGHFEVYGYTF
TRBJ2-1,TRBV23-1,CASCSPLDRYNEQFF
TRBJ2-7,TRBV5-1,CASSTGTGESRQYF
TRBJ2-1,TRBV19,CASSAQGNEQFF